Each of the 20 T cell receptor beta chains below was sequenced from the same sample in a study of OX40 agonist ivuxolimab in advanced cancers. TCRdb keeps only in-frame clones here, not all; method: immunoSEQ multiplex PCR. The data hold about 52,000 clones, with around 85% observed a single time. The specimen comprised CD4+ or CD8+ T cells sorted from blood, sampled in a trial of the OX40 agonist ivuxolimab. These receptors were obtained from an adult with an advanced solid tumor such as melanoma, head and neck, liver or kidney cancer.

This clone was counted only a few times. The rearrangement uses TRBV4-1 and TRBJ2-1, with 8 nucleotides matching TRBD2. CDR1 is MGHRA and CDR2 is YSYEKL in the germline V gene. The CDR3 is 16 amino acids. V shed 0 bases, J shed 2 bases, and the junction held 3 bases outside the gene matches. The CDR3 sequence is CASSQEPGGTYNEQFF. In DNA, the CDR3 is TGCGCCAGCAGCCAAGAACCGGGGGGGACCTACAATGAGCAGTTCTTC.

This chain links TRBV6-5 with TRBJ1-1, with D possibly being TRBD1 (5 bases). Germline V gives CDR1 MNHEY, CDR2 SVGAGI. V dropped 2 bases and J dropped 4 bases, with 11 bases sitting between them. This CDR3 spans 14 amino acids. The CDR3 DNA follows: TGTGCCAGCAGTTACGGGGGGGTTGGCACTGAAGCTTTCTTT. Translation gives CASSYGGVGTEAFF.

This clone was seen only a few times. V gene TRBV30 combines with J gene TRBJ1-6; D unresolved. Germline V gene data show CDR1 as GTSNPN and CDR2 as SVGIG (reference sequence). Trimming shortened V by 0 bases and J by 8 bases, and 14 bases separated the two germline ends. This CDR3 has 15 residues. CDR3 bases: TGTGCCTGGAGTGTACGCGGATTCGGGGATTCACCCCTCCACTTT. This encodes CAWSVRGFGDSPLHF.

The chain combines TRBV5-1 with TRBJ1-3, with 9 bases that match TRBD1. Germline V gene data show CDR1 as SGHRS and CDR2 as YFSETQ. Unmatched junction bases numbered 9, after V lost 4 bases and J lost 1 base. CDR3 length: 17 residues. As DNA, the CDR3 is TGCGCCAGCAGCCAGGGACAGGGTCATGGATCTGGAAACACCATATATTTT. Protein sequence: CASSQGQGHGSGNTIYF.

The chain has TRBV30 and TRBJ2-2, with TRBD2 matching over 8 bases. Germline CDR1 and CDR2: GTSNPN and SVGIG (reference sequence). This CDR3 spans 13 amino acids. V dropped 4 bases and J dropped 7; count of bases not matched to a gene: 5. The chain's CDR3 is CAWTPGGGGELFF. The DNA of the CDR3 is TGTGCCTGGACCCCGGGGGGGGGCGGGGAGCTGTTTTTT.

The chain carries TRBV19 and TRBJ1-1, with D possibly TRBD1 on 5 matching bases. V shed 4 bases and J shed 11 bases, with 14 bases lying between them. This CDR3 has 12 amino acids. Looked up from germline, CDR1 is LNHDA and CDR2 is SQIVND (reference sequence). The chain's CDR3 is CASSTQVGRAFF. As DNA, the CDR3 is TGTGCCAGTAGTACCCAGGTGGGGCGGGCTTTCTTT.

For the CDR3, the DNA is TGCGCCAGCAGCTCCGGACAGGGAGGTAGGAATGAGCAGTTCTTC. Protein: CASSSGQGGRNEQFF. The V and J genes are TRBV5-1 and TRBJ2-1; TRBD1 matches at 8 bases. J lost 7 bases, V lost 3 bases, and 9 bases had no gene match. This CDR3 is 15 amino acids long. From germline, CDR1 is SGHRS and CDR2 YFSETQ.

The V and J genes are TRBV19 and TRBJ1-6; TRBD1 matches at 7 bases. Germline V gene sequence: CDR1 LNHDA, CDR2 SQIVND (reference sequence). V shed 6 bases and J 10 bases; nucleotides not matched to a gene: 18. The CDR3 runs 17 residues. The CDR3, as DNA: TGTGCCAGTAGCCCAACGAGTGGACGGCAGGGGGGCTCACCCCTCCACTTT. It is translated as CASSPTSGRQGGSPLHF.

The chain couples TRBV6-1 to TRBJ2-1; D gene ambiguous. V gave up 3 bases and J gave up 0 bases, with 9 bases separating them. Germline V gene lookup returns CDR1 MNHNS and CDR2 SASEGT. The CDR3 totals 15 residues. CDR3 loop: CASSDSARSYNEQFF. CDR3 coding DNA: TGTGCCAGCAGTGACAGCGCCCGCTCCTACAATGAGCAGTTCTTC.

This chain connects TRBV7-9 to TRBJ1-2; 7 bases agree with TRBD1. The germline V gene has CDR1 SEHNR and CDR2 FQNEAQ (reference sequence). The length of the CDR3 is 13 residues. V dropped 3 bases and J dropped 4; count of bases not matched to a gene: 2. CDR3 sequence: CASSLSGGYGYTF. Written as DNA, the CDR3 is TGTGCCAGCAGCTTGTCAGGGGGCTATGGCTACACCTTC.

The chain is built from TRBV9 and TRBJ1-1; 7 bases map to TRBD1. CDR1 and CDR2 (germline): SGDLS, YYNGEE. This CDR3 contains 13 residues. Trimming cost V 3 bases and J 4 bases; bases outside gene matches: 3. The DNA for the CDR3 is TGTGCCAGCAGCGAACAGGGGAGCACTGAAGCTTTCTTT. This codes for CASSEQGSTEAFF. Using reference TRBV9 and TRBJ1-1 for the parts outside the CDR3, the full variable domain is DSGVTQTPKHLITATGQRVTLRCSPRSGDLSVYWYQQSLDQGLQFLIQYYNGEERAKGNILERFSAQQFPDLHSELNLSSLELGDSALYFCASSEQGSTEAFFGQGTRLTVV.

This sequence joins TRBV10-2 and TRBJ1-4; TRBD1 agrees at 8 bases. The CDR3 runs to 17 residues. The V segment lost 3 bases and the J segment 7 bases; nucleotides outside the gene matches: 13. CDR1 and CDR2 (germline): WSHSY, SAAADI. The CDR3 DNA follows: TGCGCCAGCAGTGATAACCAGGGGGCCCGCGTTATTGAAAAACTGTTTTTT. Translated, it gives CASSDNQGARVIEKLFF.

This chain links TRBV4-3 with TRBJ2-7; D is tentatively TRBD1 or TRBD2 (7 bases each). Germline V gene lookup returns CDR1 LGHNA and CDR2 YSLEER. Trimming took 6 bases from V and 4 from J, leaving 19 bases between them. The CDR3 is made up of 15 amino acids. Here the CDR3 DNA reads TGCGCCAGCAGTCCAGGGAGGGGGCCTTATTACGAGCAGTACTTC. Translating it yields CASSPGRGPYYEQYF.

The genes are TRBV25-1 and TRBJ1-2; D unclear. Deletions cut 3 bases from V and 4 bases from J, with 12 bases between. Germline lookup yields CDR1 MGHDK and CDR2 SYGVNS. This CDR3 is 14 amino acids long. Here the CDR3 reads CASSEVGVPYGYTF. The CDR3 DNA reads TGTGCCAGCAGTGAGGTTGGGGTCCCCTATGGCTACACCTTC.

This clone was recorded a few times. The chain couples TRBV5-1 to TRBJ1-2, with D unresolved. Trimming pared 0 bases from V and 3 bases from J, leaving 6 bases between. Germline V lookup: CDR1 SGHRS, CDR2 YFSETQ. The CDR3 totals 13 residues. The CDR3 region is CASSLGVDYGYTF. As DNA, the CDR3 is TGCGCCAGCAGCTTGGGGGTGGACTATGGCTACACCTTC.

The chain joins TRBV10-3 to TRBJ1-1; D remains ambiguous. The CDR3 totals 15 residues. The ends were cut back, 0 bases at V and 5 bases at J, with 13 bases in the middle. The germline V gene has CDR1 ENHRY and CDR2 SYGVKD. CDR3 nucleotides: TGTGCCATCAGTGAGTCTGATGATTTAAGTACTGAAGCTTTCTTT. This sequence encodes CAISESDDLSTEAFF.

The V gene is TRBV2, the J gene TRBJ2-5; TRBD2 matches 12 bases. Germline V gene lookup returns CDR1 SNHLY and CDR2 FYNNEI. After removal of 6 bases from V and 3 bases from J, the junction contained 8 bases not matched to a gene. The CDR3 contains 16 residues. CDR3 residues: CASSLTSGGGEETQYF. The CDR3 DNA sequence: TGTGCCAGCAGCCTGACTAGCGGGGGAGGAGAAGAGACCCAGTACTTC.

This clone was detected once. V and J are TRBV12-5 and TRBJ2-1, with unresolved D. In germline, CDR1 is LGHNT, CDR2 FRNRAP. The V end lost 2 bases, the J end lost 7 bases, and 6 bases lay between the germline ends. This CDR3 spans 12 amino acids. DNA of the CDR3: TGTGCTAGTGGTTTGCCCCCAAATGAGCAGTTCTTC. Translating gives CASGLPPNEQFF.

This chain uses TRBV6-5 with TRBJ2-2; D uncertain. V lost 1 base to trimming and J lost 4 bases, with 7 bases between them. The V gene's germline CDR1 is MNHEY and CDR2 SVGAGI. CDR3 length equals 14 residues. CDR3 coding DNA: TGTGCCAGCAGTTACTGGGTGGGCACCGGGGAGCTGTTTTTT. It codes for CASSYWVGTGELFF.

This clone was observed a few times. The chain carries TRBV27 and TRBJ2-7, with D perhaps TRBD1 (8 bases). Germline CDR1 is MNHEY and CDR2 is SMNVEV (reference sequence). V was cut by 5 bases and J by 3 bases, with 14 bases left in between. The CDR3 consists of 14 residues. The CDR3 sequence: CASSSGTGDYEQYF. The CDR3 DNA sequence: TGTGCCAGCAGTAGCGGGACAGGAGACTACGAGCAGTACTTC.